The 11 T cell receptor beta chains below come from one sample, sequenced in a study of cytomegalovirus exposure and HLA in healthy donors. It was with 60 Vbeta and 13 Jbeta primers that the PCR ran. Using immunoSEQ multiplex PCR, the repertoire was profiled, and TCRdb retains in-frame clones only, with some absent. The repertoire holds approximately 150,000 clones, with roughly 76% as singletons. Sequencing was performed on PBMCs. The receptors here all came from a female donor in good health and CMV-seronegative.

The chain carries TRBV9 and TRBJ2-7; tentatively, D is TRBD1 (6 bases). The germline V and J ends were trimmed by 0 bases and 2 bases, with 9 bases remaining between them. The CDR3 loop spans 14 amino acids. Germline loops: CDR1 SGDLS, CDR2 YYNGEE. For the CDR3, the DNA is TGTGCCAGCAGCGTAGGACAGGCCACCTACGAGCAGTACTTC. Its translation: CASSVGQATYEQYF.

This clone was counted only a few times. Other DNA variants within this sample encode the same CDR3. The rearrangement links TRBV7-9 to TRBJ1-1; TRBD1 matches at 9 bases. V shed 5 bases and J 4 bases; nucleotides not matched to a gene: 2. CDR1 SEHNR and CDR2 FQNEAQ come from the germline V gene (reference sequence). The CDR3 runs to 13 residues. CDR3 nucleotides: TGTGCCAGCAGCCGACAGGGGGGCACTGAAGCTTTCTTT. It specifies CASSRQGGTEAFF. The full variable domain, its missing parts supplied by reference TRBV7-9 and TRBJ1-1, is DTGVSQNPRHKITKRGQNVTFRCDPISEHNRLYWYRQTLGQGPEFLTYFQNEAQLEKSRLLSDRFSAERPKGSFSTLEIQRTEQGDSAMYLCASSRQGGTEAFFGQGTRLTVV.

CDR3 in DNA: TGCGCCAGCAGCTCGGCGGGACAGGGAGGAAAGACTGAAGCTTTCTTT. Its protein product is CASSSAGQGGKTEAFF. J is TRBJ1-1 and V is TRBV5-1; 9 nucleotides agree with TRBD1. CDR1 and CDR2 from the germline V gene are SGHRS and YFSETQ. This CDR3 contains 16 residues. J gave up 5 bases and V 3 bases, and 11 bases lay outside the gene matches.

A word on this clone: Its ends do not fully match the called genes, so a read error is possible. Written as DNA, the CDR3 is TGTGCCTGGAAGCGGGAAGGAGGTACGCAGTGTTTT. Its translation: CAWKREGGTQCF. This rearrangement joins TRBV30 to TRBJ2-3; the match to TRBD2 covers 7 bases. This CDR3 spans 12 amino acids. Germline lookup yields CDR1 GTSNPN and CDR2 SVGIG (reference sequence).

The rearrangement uses TRBV7-8 and TRBJ2-6; possible D gene TRBD1, 6 bases. The CDR3 covers 18 residues. With 1 base removed from V and 0 bases from J, the gap between germline ends came to 13 bases. Germline CDR1 reads SGHVS; CDR2 reads FQNEAQ. CDR3 nucleotides: TGTGCCAGCAGCTTAGTTTTGGACAGCATCTCTGGGGCCAACGTCCTGACTTTC. Translation gives CASSLVLDSISGANVLTF.

The chain links TRBV27 to TRBJ2-3; TRBD1 aligns across 7 bases. There are 14 residues in the CDR3. V shed 5 bases, J shed 2 bases, and the junction held 4 bases outside the gene matches. The germline CDR1 and CDR2 sequences are MNHEY and SMNVEV (reference sequence). This chain's CDR3 is CASSNRGDTDTQYF. CDR3 bases: TGTGCCAGCAGTAACAGGGGAGACACAGATACGCAGTATTTT.

This CDR3 reads CASSIGLAREQFF. As DNA, the CDR3 is TGTGCCAGTAGCATCGGACTTGCGCGTGAGCAGTTCTTC. The V gene is TRBV19, the J gene TRBJ2-1; D is possibly TRBD2 (5 bases). Germline CDR1 is LNHDA and CDR2 is SQIVND (reference sequence). The germline V and J ends were trimmed by 6 bases and 9 bases, with 15 bases remaining between them. CDR3 length equals 13 residues.

The count of this clone is one. The chain employs TRBV4-1 and TRBJ2-5; TRBD1 agrees at 8 bases. The J call may be in error: the DNA end matches TRBJ2-7 better. This CDR3 spans 14 amino acids. CDR1 and CDR2 (germline): MGHRA, YSYEKL. In DNA form, the CDR3 reads TGCGCCAGCAGCCACCTACAGGGGGCCTACGAGCAGTACTTC. It is translated as CASSHLQGAYEQYF.

V gene TRBV28 combines with J gene TRBJ2-2, with 8 bases aligning to TRBD1. J was trimmed by 4 bases and V by 5 bases; bases with no gene match: 0. CDR3 length: 13 residues. Germline-derived CDR1 and CDR2 are MDHEN and SYDVKM. The CDR3 region is CASSTGGTGELFF. In DNA form, the CDR3 reads TGTGCCAGCAGTACAGGGGGCACCGGGGAGCTGTTTTTT.

This chain links TRBV19 with TRBJ1-1; 10 bases align to TRBD1. Germline V gene sequence: CDR1 LNHDA, CDR2 SQIVND (reference sequence). J was trimmed by 3 bases and V by 6 bases; bases with no gene match: 7. This CDR3 has 15 residues. In nucleotides, the CDR3 is TGTGCCAGTAGACTCCACGGGACAGGGGACACTGAAGCTTTCTTT. It yields the protein CASRLHGTGDTEAFF.

V and J are TRBV5-8 and TRBJ1-2; D not resolved. Germline values: CDR1 SGHTS, CDR2 YDEGEE. The CDR3 is made up of 14 amino acids. V lost 1 base and J lost 4, with 11 bases in between. CDR3 DNA sequence: TGTGCCAGCAGCTTGCTGTCAGCGACCTATGGCTACACCTTC. Its protein product is CASSLLSATYGYTF.